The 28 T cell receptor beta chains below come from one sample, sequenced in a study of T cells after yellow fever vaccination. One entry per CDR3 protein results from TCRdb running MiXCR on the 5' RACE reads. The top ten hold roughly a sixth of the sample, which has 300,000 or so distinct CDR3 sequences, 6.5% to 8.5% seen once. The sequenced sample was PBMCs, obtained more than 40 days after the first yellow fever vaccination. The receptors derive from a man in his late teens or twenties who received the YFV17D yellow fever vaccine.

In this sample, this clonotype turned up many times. DNA for the CDR3: TGTGCCAGCAGCTTACCCGGTTACAATGAGCAGTTCTTC. Amino acid sequence: CASSLPGYNEQFF. The chain is built from TRBV11-2 and TRBJ2-1; the D is unclear. Trimming removed 2 bases from V and 4 bases from J, with 6 bases in between. Germline V CDR1 and CDR2: SGHAT, FQNNGV. The CDR3 sequence is 13 residues long. The full variable domain, completed using reference TRBV11-2 and TRBJ2-1, is EAGVAQSPRYKIIEKRQSVAFWCNPISGHATLYWYQQILGQGPKLLIQFQNNGVVDDSQLPKDRFSAERLKGVDSTLKIQPAKLEDSAVYLCASSLPGYNEQFFGPGTRLTVL.

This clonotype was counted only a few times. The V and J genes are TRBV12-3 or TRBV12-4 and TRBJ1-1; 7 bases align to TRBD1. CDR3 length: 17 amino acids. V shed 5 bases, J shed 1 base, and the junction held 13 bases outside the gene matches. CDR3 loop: CASSPDVVGTANTEAFF. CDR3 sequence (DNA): TGTGCCAGCAGTCCCGATGTCGTGGGGACAGCGAACACTGAAGCTTTCTTT.

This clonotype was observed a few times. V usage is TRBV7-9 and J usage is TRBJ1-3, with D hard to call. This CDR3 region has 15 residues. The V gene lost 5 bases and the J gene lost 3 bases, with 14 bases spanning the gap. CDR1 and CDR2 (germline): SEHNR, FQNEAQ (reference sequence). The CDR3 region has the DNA TGTGCCAGCAGCCCGAGAGGGAGGGATGGAAACACCATATATTTT. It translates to CASSPRGRDGNTIYF.

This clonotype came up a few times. The CDR3 sequence: CASSLGGPSDTQYF. The CDR3 DNA is TGTGCCAGCAGTTTGGGGGGCCCGTCAGATACGCAGTATTTT. V is TRBV12-3 or TRBV12-4 and J is TRBJ2-3; D is possibly TRBD1 or TRBD2 (6 bases each). This CDR3 has 14 residues. Trimming pared 3 bases from V and 4 bases from J, leaving 11 bases between.

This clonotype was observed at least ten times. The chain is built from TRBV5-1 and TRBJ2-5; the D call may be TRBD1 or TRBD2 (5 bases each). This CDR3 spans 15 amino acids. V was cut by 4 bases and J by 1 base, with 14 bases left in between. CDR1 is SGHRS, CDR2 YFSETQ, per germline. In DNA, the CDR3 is TGCGCCAGCAGCAACCTCGGGGCGGTCCAAGAGACCCAGTACTTC. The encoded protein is CASSNLGAVQETQYF.

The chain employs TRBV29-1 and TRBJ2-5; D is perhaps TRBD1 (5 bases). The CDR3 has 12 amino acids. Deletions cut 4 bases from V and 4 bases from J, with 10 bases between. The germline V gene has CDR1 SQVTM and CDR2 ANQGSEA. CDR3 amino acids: CSVGGMGETQYF. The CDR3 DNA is TGCAGCGTTGGGGGCATGGGAGAGACCCAGTACTTC.

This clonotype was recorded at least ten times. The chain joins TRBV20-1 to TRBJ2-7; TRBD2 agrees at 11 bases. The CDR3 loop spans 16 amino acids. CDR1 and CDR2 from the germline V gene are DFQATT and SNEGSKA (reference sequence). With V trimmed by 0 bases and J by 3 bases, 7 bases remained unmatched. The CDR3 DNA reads TGCAGTGCTAGAGAGGCAGCTAGCGGGGGGAACTACGAGCAGTACGTC. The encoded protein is CSAREAASGGNYEQYV.

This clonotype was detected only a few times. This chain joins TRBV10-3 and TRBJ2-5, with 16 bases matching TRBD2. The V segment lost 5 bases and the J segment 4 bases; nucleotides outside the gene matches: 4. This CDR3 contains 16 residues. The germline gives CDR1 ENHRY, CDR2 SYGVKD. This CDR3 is CAISKGTSGGAETQYF. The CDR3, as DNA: TGTGCCATCAGTAAAGGGACTAGCGGGGGGGCAGAGACCCAGTACTTC.

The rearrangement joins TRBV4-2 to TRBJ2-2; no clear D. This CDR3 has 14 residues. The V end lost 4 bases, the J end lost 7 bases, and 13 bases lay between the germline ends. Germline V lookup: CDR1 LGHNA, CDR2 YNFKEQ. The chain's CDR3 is CASSPIEVYGELFF. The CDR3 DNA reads TGTGCCAGCAGCCCCATCGAAGTTTACGGGGAGCTGTTTTTT.

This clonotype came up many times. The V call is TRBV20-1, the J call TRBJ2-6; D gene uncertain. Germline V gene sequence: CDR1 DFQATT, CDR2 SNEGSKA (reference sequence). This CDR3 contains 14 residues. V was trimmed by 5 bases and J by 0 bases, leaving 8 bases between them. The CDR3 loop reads CSASVYSGANVLTF. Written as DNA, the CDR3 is TGCAGTGCTTCTGTTTACTCTGGGGCCAACGTCCTGACTTTC.

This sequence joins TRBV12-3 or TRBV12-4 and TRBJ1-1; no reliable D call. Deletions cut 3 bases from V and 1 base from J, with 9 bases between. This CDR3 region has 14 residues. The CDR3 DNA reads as TGTGCCAGCAGTTTTCTCGCCCCGAACACTGAAGCTTTCTTT. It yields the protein CASSFLAPNTEAFF.

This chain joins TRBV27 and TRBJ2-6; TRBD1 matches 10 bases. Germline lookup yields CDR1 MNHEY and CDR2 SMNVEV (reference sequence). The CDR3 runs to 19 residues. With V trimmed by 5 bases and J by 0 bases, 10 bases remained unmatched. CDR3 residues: CASSDVGTGADSGANVLTF. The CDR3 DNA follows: TGTGCCAGCAGTGATGTCGGGACAGGGGCCGACTCTGGGGCCAACGTCCTGACTTTC.

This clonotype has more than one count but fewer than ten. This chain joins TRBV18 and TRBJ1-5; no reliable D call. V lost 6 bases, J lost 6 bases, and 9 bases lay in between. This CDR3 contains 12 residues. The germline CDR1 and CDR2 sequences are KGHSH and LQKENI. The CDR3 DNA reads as TGTGCCAGCTCCGGCTCAGGTCAGCCCCAGCATTTT. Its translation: CASSGSGQPQHF.

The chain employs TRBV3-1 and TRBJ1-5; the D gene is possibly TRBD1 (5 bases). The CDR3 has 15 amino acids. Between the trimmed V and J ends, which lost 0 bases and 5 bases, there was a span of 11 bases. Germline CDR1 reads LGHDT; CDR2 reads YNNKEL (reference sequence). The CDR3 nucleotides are TGTGCCAGCAGCCAAGATGGGGACGGCTATCAGCCCCAGCATTTT. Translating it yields CASSQDGDGYQPQHF.

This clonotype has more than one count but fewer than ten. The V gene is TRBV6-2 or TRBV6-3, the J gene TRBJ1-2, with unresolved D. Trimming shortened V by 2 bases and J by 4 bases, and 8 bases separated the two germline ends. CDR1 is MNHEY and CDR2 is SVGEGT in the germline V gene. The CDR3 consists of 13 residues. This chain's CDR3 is CASSYEARYGYTF. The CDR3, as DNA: TGTGCCAGCAGTTACGAAGCTCGCTATGGCTACACCTTC.

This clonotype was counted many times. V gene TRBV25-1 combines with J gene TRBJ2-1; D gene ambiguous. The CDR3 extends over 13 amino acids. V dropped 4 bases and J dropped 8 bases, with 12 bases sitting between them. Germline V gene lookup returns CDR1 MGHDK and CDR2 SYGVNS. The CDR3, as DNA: TGTGCCAGCAGTGTGAACGTCGTCGATGAGCAGTTCTTC. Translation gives CASSVNVVDEQFF.

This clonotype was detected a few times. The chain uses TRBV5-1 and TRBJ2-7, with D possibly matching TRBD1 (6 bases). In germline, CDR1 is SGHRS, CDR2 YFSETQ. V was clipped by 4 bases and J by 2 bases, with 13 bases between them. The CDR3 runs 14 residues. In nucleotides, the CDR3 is TGCGCCAGCAGCATGGACAGAAATGCCTACGAGCAGTACTTC. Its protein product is CASSMDRNAYEQYF. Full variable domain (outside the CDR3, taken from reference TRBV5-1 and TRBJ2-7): KAGVTQTPRYLIKTRGQQVTLSCSPISGHRSVSWYQQTPGQGLQFLFEYFSETQRNKGNFPGRFSGRQFSNSRSEMNVSTLELGDSALYLCASSMDRNAYEQYFGPGTRLTVT.

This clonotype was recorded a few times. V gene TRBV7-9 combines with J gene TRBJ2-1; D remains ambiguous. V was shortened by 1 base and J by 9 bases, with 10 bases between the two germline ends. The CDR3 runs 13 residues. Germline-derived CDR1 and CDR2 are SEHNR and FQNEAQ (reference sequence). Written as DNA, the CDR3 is TGTGCCAGCAGCTTAGATACTATCGGTGAGCAGTTCTTC. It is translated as CASSLDTIGEQFF.

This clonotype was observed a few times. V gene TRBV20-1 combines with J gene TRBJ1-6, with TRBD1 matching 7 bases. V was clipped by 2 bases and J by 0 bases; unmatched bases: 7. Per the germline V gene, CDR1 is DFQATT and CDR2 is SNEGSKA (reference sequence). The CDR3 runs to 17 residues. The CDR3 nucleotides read TGCAGTGCTAGAAGCGGACAGGCGCGCTCCTATAATTCACCCCTCCACTTT. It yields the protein CSARSGQARSYNSPLHF.

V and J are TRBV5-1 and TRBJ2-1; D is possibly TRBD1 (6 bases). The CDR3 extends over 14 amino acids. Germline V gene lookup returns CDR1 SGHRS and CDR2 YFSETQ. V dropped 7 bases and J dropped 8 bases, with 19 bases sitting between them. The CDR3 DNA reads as TGCGCCAGCGAGAGTCGACCCAGGGGCCATGAGCAGTTCTTC. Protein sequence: CASESRPRGHEQFF.

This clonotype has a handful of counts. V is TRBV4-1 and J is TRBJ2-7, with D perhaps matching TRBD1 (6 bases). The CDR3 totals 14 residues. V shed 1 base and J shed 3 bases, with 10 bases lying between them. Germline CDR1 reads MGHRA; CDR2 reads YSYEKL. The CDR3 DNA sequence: TGCGCCAGCAGCCAAGGACGGACAGACTACGAGCAGTACTTC. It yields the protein CASSQGRTDYEQYF.

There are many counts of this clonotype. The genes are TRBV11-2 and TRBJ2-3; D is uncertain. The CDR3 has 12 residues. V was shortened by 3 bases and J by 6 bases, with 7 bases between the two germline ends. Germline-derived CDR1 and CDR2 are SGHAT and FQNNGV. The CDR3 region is CASSFSRDTQYF. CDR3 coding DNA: TGTGCCAGCAGCTTTTCCCGCGATACGCAGTATTTT.

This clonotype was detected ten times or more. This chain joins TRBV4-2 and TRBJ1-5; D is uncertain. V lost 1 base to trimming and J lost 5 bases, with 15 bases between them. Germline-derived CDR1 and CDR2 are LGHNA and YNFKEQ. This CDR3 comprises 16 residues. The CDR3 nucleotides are TGTGCCAGCAGCCAAGGTGAAAGTCCGGTGGATCAGCCCCAGCATTTT. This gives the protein CASSQGESPVDQPQHF.

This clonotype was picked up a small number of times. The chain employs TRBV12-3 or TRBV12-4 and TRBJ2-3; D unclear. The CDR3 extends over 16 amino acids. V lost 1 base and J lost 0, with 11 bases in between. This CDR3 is CASSLVASISTDTQYF. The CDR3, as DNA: TGTGCCAGCAGTTTAGTAGCTTCCATTAGCACAGATACGCAGTATTTT.

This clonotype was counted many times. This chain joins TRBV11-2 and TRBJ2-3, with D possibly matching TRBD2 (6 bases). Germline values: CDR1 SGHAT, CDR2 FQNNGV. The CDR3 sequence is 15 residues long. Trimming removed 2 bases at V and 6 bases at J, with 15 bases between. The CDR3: CASSLLEGSGDTQYF. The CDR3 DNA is TGTGCCAGCAGCTTACTGGAGGGTTCGGGGGATACGCAGTATTTT.

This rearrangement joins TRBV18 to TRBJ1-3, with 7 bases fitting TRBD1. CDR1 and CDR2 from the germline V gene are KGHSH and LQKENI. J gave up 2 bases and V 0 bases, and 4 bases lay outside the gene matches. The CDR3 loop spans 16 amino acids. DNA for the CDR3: TGTGCCAGCTCACCACCGTCGGGACAGACTGGAAACACCATATATTTT. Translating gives CASSPPSGQTGNTIYF.

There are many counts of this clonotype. The CDR3 loop reads CASSPRAANTGELFF. The CDR3 bases are TGTGCCAGCAGTCCTCGGGCTGCGAACACCGGGGAGCTGTTTTTT. The chain joins TRBV12-3 or TRBV12-4 to TRBJ2-2; D unresolved. This CDR3 spans 15 amino acids. V was clipped by 5 bases and J by 0 bases, with 10 bases between them.

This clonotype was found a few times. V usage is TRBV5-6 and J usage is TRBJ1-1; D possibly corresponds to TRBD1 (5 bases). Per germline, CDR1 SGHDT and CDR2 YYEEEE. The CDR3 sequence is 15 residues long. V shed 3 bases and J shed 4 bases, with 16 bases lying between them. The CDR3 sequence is CASSWGGTDGTEAFF. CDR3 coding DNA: TGTGCCAGCAGCTGGGGGGGGACCGACGGCACTGAAGCTTTCTTT.